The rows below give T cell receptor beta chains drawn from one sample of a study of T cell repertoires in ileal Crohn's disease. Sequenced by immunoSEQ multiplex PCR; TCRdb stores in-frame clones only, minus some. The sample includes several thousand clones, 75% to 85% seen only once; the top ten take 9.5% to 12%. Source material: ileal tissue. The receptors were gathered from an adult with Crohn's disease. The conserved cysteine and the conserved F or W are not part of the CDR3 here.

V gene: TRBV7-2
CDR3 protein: ASSLGDQINYGYT

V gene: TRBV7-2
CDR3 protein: ASSSQGALSGYT

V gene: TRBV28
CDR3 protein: ASSLLGTGELF

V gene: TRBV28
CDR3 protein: ASSRTIGQGHNGYT

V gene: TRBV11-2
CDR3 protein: ASSLWSATGELF

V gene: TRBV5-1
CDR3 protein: ASSLGTGGMDGYT

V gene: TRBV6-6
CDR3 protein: ASRTDNTGELF

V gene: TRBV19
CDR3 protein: ASRDWNAEAF

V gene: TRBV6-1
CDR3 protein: ASSRTDLNYGYT

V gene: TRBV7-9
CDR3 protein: ASSLIQPNSPLH

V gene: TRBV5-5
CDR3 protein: ASSFMFGESYGYT

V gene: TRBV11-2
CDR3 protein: ASSLGTLAGQETQY

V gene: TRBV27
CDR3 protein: ASSELGQPQH

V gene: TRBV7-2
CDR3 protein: ASSRTVTGELF

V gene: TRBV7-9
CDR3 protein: ASSLGLYNEQF

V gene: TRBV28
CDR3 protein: ASSLLGTQNTGELF

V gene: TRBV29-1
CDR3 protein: SVGSQGSSYEQY

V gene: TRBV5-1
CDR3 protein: ASSLAEATEAF

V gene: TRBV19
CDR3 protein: ASSLPNRGAF

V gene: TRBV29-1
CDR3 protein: SPRRCQPQH

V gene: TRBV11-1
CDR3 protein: ASSLEGLAGVTDTQY

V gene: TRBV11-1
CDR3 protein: ASSSWTGGKYYNEQF

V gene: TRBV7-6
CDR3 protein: ASSMTGVQPQH

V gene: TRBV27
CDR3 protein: ASKVRATGELF

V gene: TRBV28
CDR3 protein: ASSLLAGTYEQY

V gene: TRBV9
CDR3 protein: ASSVSGAQNYGYT

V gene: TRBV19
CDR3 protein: ASSRQGALGANVLT

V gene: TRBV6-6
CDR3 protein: ASKPATNEKLF

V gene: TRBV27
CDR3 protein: ASSLRGTISGNTIY

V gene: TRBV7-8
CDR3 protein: ASSSDRRLNEQY

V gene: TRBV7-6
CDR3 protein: ASSLSGGNTIY